A selection of T cell receptor beta chains follows, all from one sample in a study of blood T cell repertoires in COVID-19. The data were produced by immunoSEQ multiplex PCR, yet TCRdb's version contains in-frame clones alone and is incomplete. The sample has tens of thousands of clones; almost 85% are singletons. Material for sequencing was peripheral blood. The receptors here all came from a man in his fifties with active or convalescent COVID-19. CDR3s include the opening cysteine and the closing phenylalanine or tryptophan.

V	CDR3
TRBV30	CAWSVQGSDYNEQFF
TRBV6-2/TRBV6-3	CASSASQGFGEAFF
TRBV14	CASSRRERLLDGYTF
TRBV28	CASSFVGQGAETQYF
TRBV6-5	CASPPSQDFTEAFF
TRBV4-3	CASSQNEGGRGSGELFF
TRBV19	CASSIASVGELFF
TRBV6-5	CASSYDSGGGYGYTF
TRBV12-3/TRBV12-4	CASSLWGDTIYF
TRBV15	CATSSGRQGAQGYTF
TRBV28	CASSPTDRTQHF
TRBV6-4	CASSDSGQGGYTF
TRBV18	CASSLTDDNSPLHF
TRBV10-3	CATRRERGSAEAFF
TRBV5-1	CASSPNPLDRGNYGYTF
TRBV28	CASRAGGEKLFF
TRBV6-1	CASSENLVGTGRRKDIQYF
TRBV28	CASSPQGLGETQYF
TRBV6-5	CASSYGLAGGHNEQFF
TRBV6-1	CASSEDRDPQETQYF
TRBV6-2/TRBV6-3	CASSQTGGTVTGELFF
TRBV19	CASLDRANEKLFF
TRBV23-1	CASSPGLFPGGNTIYF
TRBV7-9	CASSLGPGQGAVNTEAFF
TRBV12-3/TRBV12-4	CASSLGTGGGYTF
TRBV28	CASSFPGTSGGPQETQYF
TRBV12-5	CASGQVEVNEQFF
TRBV3-1/TRBV3-2	CASSQGGTKQDTQYF
TRBV4-3	CASSPRYLAGETQYF
TRBV7-2	CASSSQGSYYEQYF
TRBV28	CASSLGDRDNSPLHF
TRBV7-2	CASSLGLAGTNNEQFF
TRBV11-2	CASSLDQGAGGYTF
TRBV6-2/TRBV6-3	CASTPQGGDQPQHF
TRBV14	CASSRHYNSPLHF
TRBV9	CASSVPPGGEF
TRBV24-1	CATSDPNPGLMNTGELFF
TRBV11-2	CASSPPSGSYEQYF
TRBV7-2	CASSLYTSNEKLFF
TRBV2	CASSDGLAGGETQYF
TRBV10-3	CAIRQGATNTEAFF
TRBV30	CAWSPTWGDSPNSPLHF
TRBV30	CAWSVRRAGGELFF
TRBV4-1	CASSQVGQGEWNGNSPLHF
TRBV5-4	CASSPDRAGANVLTF
TRBV5-5	CASSLAASGGETQYF
TRBV27	CASSPLGGSNYGYTF
TRBV7-6	CASSRTSGGAGTGELFF
TRBV9	CASKRSGGSQETQYF
TRBV28	CASTAPGQGWEPQYF
TRBV6-2/TRBV6-3	CASSYPGGPYEQYF
TRBV11-2	CASSPWAVNEKLFF
TRBV5-1	CASSLRTGGDLQFF